One and the same sample provided the 2 T cell receptor beta chains below, sequenced in a study of cytomegalovirus exposure and HLA in healthy donors. Researchers ran the PCR with 60 Vbeta and 13 Jbeta primers. Generated by immunoSEQ multiplex PCR, the TCRdb table keeps only in-frame clones and is missing some. This sample yields over 150,000 clones, of which approximately 80% are seen a single time; over 1% belongs to the top ten. Sequences were obtained from PBMCs. Every receptor here comes from a woman aged 45 to 65 in good health and CMV-seronegative.

This sequence joins TRBV19 and TRBJ1-1; D perhaps matches TRBD1 (5 bases). The CDR3 has 16 residues. CDR1 and CDR2 (germline): LNHDA, SQIVND (reference sequence). V lost 3 bases, J lost 4 bases, and 18 bases lay in between. The CDR3 nucleotides read TGTGCCAGTAGTATTGGCCGGGGGAGGGTCGGCACTGAAGCTTTCTTT. Translation: CASSIGRGRVGTEAFF.

This clone was detected a few times. This likely comes from a read error, as the CDR3 has no conserved phenylalanine or tryptophan at its end. The limits of the CDR3 on the DNA are not certain, so only TCRdb's listed CDR3 is given. This chain uses TRBV28 with TRBJ2-6; the D call in the table, TRBD1, was not verified against the DNA. Germline V gives CDR1 MDHEN, CDR2 SYDVKM. The CDR3 has 12 residues if both end residues are counted. This chain's CDR3 is CASSLARDSVMV.